The rows below give T cell receptor beta chains drawn from one sample of a study of shared clonotypes between healthy human individuals. The data were produced by immunoSEQ multiplex PCR, yet TCRdb's version contains in-frame clones alone and is incomplete. The sample shows some 2,100,000 clones, 85% to 95% of them seen only once. Sequencing used naive CD8+ T cells from PBMCs. The receptors were sampled from a man aged 18 to 30 in good health. Some clones in this sample may be carry-over from other donors' samples. CDR3s include the opening cysteine and the closing phenylalanine or tryptophan. D genes are given only for firm matches. Clone size is not always given. Where it is, it says once, few, many or a class for expanded clones.

d_gene | j_gene | v_gene | abundance | CDR3nt | CDR3aa
- | TRBJ1-1 | TRBV28 | - | TGTGCCAGCAGTTTGTGGGGCAGATTGATCTCTGAAGCTTTCTTT | CASSLWGRLISEAFF
TRBD1 | TRBJ2-7 | TRBV27 | - | TGTGCCAGCAGTGCGCTAGGTGTAGGACAGGGCTACGAGCAGTACTTC | CASSALGVGQGYEQYF
TRBD1 | TRBJ1-2 | TRBV4-3 | - | TGCGCCAGCAGCCAACGGACAGGGAGGGCCTATGGCTACACCTTC | CASSQRTGRAYGYTF
- | TRBJ1-5 | TRBV10-3 | - | TGTGCCATCAGTGACCCCCCCTCCGGCAATCAGCCCCAGCATTTT | CAISDPPSGNQPQHF
- | TRBJ2-7 | TRBV9 | once | TGTGCCAGCAGCGTTGGGCCCCCGACTACCTACGAGCAGTACTTC | CASSVGPPTTYEQYF
- | TRBJ1-1 | TRBV4-3 | few | TGCGCCAGCAGCCAAGATCAGGGCACTGAAGCTTTCTTT | CASSQDQGTEAFF
TRBD2 | TRBJ2-1 | TRBV9 | - | TGTGCCAGCAGCGTGCCGCCCGGACTAGCGGGAGGGATCGAGCAGTTCTTC | CASSVPPGLAGGIEQFF
- | TRBJ2-1 | TRBV5-8 | - | TGTGCCAGCAGCTTTACGGGTTCCTACAATGAGCAGTTCTTC | CASSFTGSYNEQFF
- | TRBJ2-5 | TRBV5-1 | - | TGCGCCAGCAGCTTGGACGGGGGGCTCCAGACCCAGTACTTC | CASSLDGGLQTQYF
- | TRBJ2-1 | TRBV10-2 | - | TGCGCCAGCAGTACGGAGCCCTACAATGAGCAGTTCTTC | CASSTEPYNEQFF
- | TRBJ1-2 | TRBV14 | - | TGTGCCAGCAGCCAAGAGATTTGGCCTAACTATGGCTACACCTTC | CASSQEIWPNYGYTF
TRBD1 | TRBJ2-7 | TRBV11-2 | - | TGTGCCAGCAGCCCCCAACCCGAGGACAGGGACCACGAGCAGTACTTC | CASSPQPEDRDHEQYF
- | TRBJ2-5 | TRBV5-6 | - | TGTGCCAGCAGCTTGCGGGTTACGGAGACCCAGTACTTC | CASSLRVTETQYF
- | TRBJ2-5 | TRBV4-1 | - | TGCGCCAGCAGCCACCCACGAGGGGGGGATAGAGAGACCCAGTACTTC | CASSHPRGGDRETQYF
- | TRBJ1-4 | TRBV5-8 | - | TGTGCCAGCAGGGCGGGGAGGGGAGAAAAACTGTTTTTT | CASRAGRGEKLFF
TRBD1 | TRBJ2-2 | TRBV29-1 | - | TGCAGCGTCCTGACAGGGACCGGGGAGCTGTTTTTT | CSVLTGTGELFF
- | TRBJ1-2 | TRBV28 | - | TGTGCCAGCAGTTCCCCCGACAGCAACAACTATGGCTACACCTTC | CASSSPDSNNYGYTF
- | TRBJ2-7 | TRBV9 | once | TGTGCCAGCAGCTTGGGACCGTCAGGCTCCTACGAGCAGTACTTC | CASSLGPSGSYEQYF
TRBD2 | TRBJ2-7 | TRBV5-1 | once | TGCGCCAGCAGCTTCGGACTAGCGGGAGTATCCTACGAGCAGTACTTC | CASSFGLAGVSYEQYF
TRBD1 | TRBJ2-1 | TRBV5-6 | - | TGTGCCAGCAGCTTGGCGGACAGGTACAATGAGCAGTTCTTC | CASSLADRYNEQFF
- | TRBJ2-7 | TRBV7-3 | once | TGTGCCAGCAGCTCCGACGGCTCCTACGAGCAGTACTTC | CASSSDGSYEQYF
TRBD1 | TRBJ2-7 | TRBV5-6 | - | TGTGCCAGCAGTTCGGGACAGGCCGGTTGGGACGAGCAGTACTTC | CASSSGQAGWDEQYF
TRBD1 | TRBJ1-2 | TRBV7-9 | - | TGTGCCAGCAGCCCCACCGGGACAGGAGGGGACTATGGCTACACCTTC | CASSPTGTGGDYGYTF
- | TRBJ2-1 | TRBV27 | once | TGTGCCAGCAGTTTAAATCCAGCCTCGAGGGTCTACAATGAGCAGTTCTTC | CASSLNPASRVYNEQFF
- | TRBJ1-5 | TRBV28 | - | TGTGCCAGCAGTTTTGATCGTCAGCCCCAGCATTTT | CASSFDRQPQHF
- | TRBJ2-3 | TRBV6-5 | - | TGTGCCAGCGCCTGGGGGGCAGGGCAACCAGATACGCAGTATTTT | CASAWGAGQPDTQYF
TRBD1 | TRBJ1-2 | TRBV27 | - | TGTGCCAGCAGAACAGGGGGTGGGGGCTACACCTTC | CASRTGGGGYTF
- | TRBJ2-1 | TRBV19 | - | TGTGCCAGTAGTATAGCACAGGACGAGCAGTTCTTC | CASSIAQDEQFF
- | TRBJ1-2 | TRBV28 | - | TGTGCCAGCAGTTTCTTCCCCAACCGGGACTATGGCTACACCTTC | CASSFFPNRDYGYTF
- | TRBJ2-1 | TRBV15 | - | TGTGCCACCAGCAGAGATCTTAACGTTCTCTACAATGAGCAGTTCTTC | CATSRDLNVLYNEQFF
- | TRBJ1-2 | TRBV27 | - | TGTGCCAGCAGTTTATCCCCGGTGGGGCTTGGCTACACCTTC | CASSLSPVGLGYTF
- | TRBJ2-3 | TRBV27 | - | TGTGCCAGCAGCCCCCTGGAGGGCACAGATACGCAGTATTTT | CASSPLEGTDTQYF
TRBD2 | TRBJ2-5 | TRBV27 | - | TGTGCCAGCAGTTTAGGTCGACTAGCGGGAGGGAGGGAGACCCAGTACTTC | CASSLGRLAGGRETQYF
TRBD2 | TRBJ2-1 | TRBV11-3 | - | TGTGCCAGCAGCTTAAATCTAGCGGACAATGAGCAGTTCTTC | CASSLNLADNEQFF
- | TRBJ2-7 | TRBV28 | - | TGTGCCAGCAGTTTCGGATACGAGCAGTACTTC | CASSFGYEQYF
- | TRBJ2-5 | TRBV5-6 | - | TGTGCCAGCAGCTTGGGACAGATCCAAGAGACCCAGTACTTC | CASSLGQIQETQYF
- | TRBJ1-1 | TRBV5-6 | - | TGTGCCAGCAGCTCGGGGGGGCGCCCTGAAGCTTTCTTT | CASSSGGRPEAFF